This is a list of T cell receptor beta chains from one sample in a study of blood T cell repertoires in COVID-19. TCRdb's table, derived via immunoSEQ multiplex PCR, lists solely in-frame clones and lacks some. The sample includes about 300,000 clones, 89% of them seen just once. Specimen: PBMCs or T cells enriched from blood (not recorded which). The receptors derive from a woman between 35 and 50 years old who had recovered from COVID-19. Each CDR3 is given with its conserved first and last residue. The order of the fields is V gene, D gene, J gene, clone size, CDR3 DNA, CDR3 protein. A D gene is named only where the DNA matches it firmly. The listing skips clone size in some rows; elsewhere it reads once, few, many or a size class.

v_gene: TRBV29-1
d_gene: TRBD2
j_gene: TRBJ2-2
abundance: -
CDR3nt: TGCAGCGTTGAACTAGCGGGAACTAAAGGCGGGGAGCTGTTTTTT
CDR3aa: CSVELAGTKGGELFF

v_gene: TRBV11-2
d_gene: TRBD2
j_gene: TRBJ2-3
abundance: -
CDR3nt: TGTGCCAGCACCCCCCTCCGACTAGCGGGGGGTACAGATACGCAGTATTTT
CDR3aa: CASTPLRLAGGTDTQYF

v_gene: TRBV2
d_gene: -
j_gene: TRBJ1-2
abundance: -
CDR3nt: TGTGCCAGCAGAGAAACAGGTCCCGGCTACACCTTC
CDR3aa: CASRETGPGYTF

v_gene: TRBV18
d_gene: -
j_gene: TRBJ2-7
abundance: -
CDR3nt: TGTGCCAGCTCACCCGACAGGAGGTCCTACGAGCAGTACTTC
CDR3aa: CASSPDRRSYEQYF

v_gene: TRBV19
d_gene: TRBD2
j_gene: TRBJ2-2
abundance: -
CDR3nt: TGTGCCAGTATGCGGCAGGGAGGGACCGGGGAGCTGTTTTTT
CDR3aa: CASMRQGGTGELFF

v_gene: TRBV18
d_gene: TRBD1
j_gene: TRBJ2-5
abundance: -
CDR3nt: TGTGCCAGCTCACCGCGGACAGGGCCCGAGACCCAGTACTTC
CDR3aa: CASSPRTGPETQYF

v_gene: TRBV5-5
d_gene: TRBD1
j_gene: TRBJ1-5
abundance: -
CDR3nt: TGTGCCAGCAGCGCAAACAGGGGTCAACAGCCCCAGCATTTT
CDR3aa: CASSANRGQQPQHF

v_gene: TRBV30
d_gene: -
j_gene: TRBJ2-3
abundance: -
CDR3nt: TGTGCCTGGAGTGCGCTGACACGAGTTTCTGCAGATACGCAGTATTTT
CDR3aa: CAWSALTRVSADTQYF

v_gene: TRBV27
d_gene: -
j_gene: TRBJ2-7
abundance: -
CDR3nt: TGTGCCAGCAGTTCCGTAGGGGGATACGAGCAGTACTTC
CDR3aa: CASSSVGGYEQYF

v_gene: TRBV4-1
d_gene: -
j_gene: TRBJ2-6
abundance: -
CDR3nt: TGCGCCAGCAGCCCGGGACTCTCTGGGGCCAACGTCCTGACTTTC
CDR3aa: CASSPGLSGANVLTF

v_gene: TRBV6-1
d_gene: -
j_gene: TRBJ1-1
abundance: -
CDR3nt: TGTGCCAGCAGTGATTTGGGCTCTGAAGCTTTCTTT
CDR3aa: CASSDLGSEAFF

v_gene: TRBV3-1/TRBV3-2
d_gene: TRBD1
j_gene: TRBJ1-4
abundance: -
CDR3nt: TGTGCCAGCAGCCAAGGCGACAGGGGGCGCGAGGAAAAACTGTTTTTT
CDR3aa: CASSQGDRGREEKLFF

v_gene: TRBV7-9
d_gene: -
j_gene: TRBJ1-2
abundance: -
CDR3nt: TGTGCCAGCAGCTTAGATATTTATGGCTACACCTTC
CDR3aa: CASSLDIYGYTF

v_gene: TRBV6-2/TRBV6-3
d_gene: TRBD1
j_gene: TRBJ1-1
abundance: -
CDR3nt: TGTGCCAGCAGCCGAGACGACAGGGTAAACACTGAAGCTTTCTTT
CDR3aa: CASSRDDRVNTEAFF

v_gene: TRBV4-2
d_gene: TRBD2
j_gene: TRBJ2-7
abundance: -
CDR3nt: TGTGCCAGCAGCCAAGTAACTAGCGGGAGGGCCTCTCTCTACGAGCAGTACTTC
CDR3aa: CASSQVTSGRASLYEQYF

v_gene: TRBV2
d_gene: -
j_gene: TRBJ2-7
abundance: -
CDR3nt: TGTGCCAGCAGGACTGGATCCTACGAGCAGTACTTC
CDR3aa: CASRTGSYEQYF

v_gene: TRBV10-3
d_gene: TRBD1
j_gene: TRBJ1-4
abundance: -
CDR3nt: TGTGCCATCAGCGCCGGGACAGGGGTGGAAAAACTGTTTTTT
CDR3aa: CAISAGTGVEKLFF

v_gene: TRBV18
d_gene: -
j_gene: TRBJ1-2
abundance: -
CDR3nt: TGTGCCAGCTCACCGTTGTCTTCGGGGGACGAGGGTGGCTACACCTTC
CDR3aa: CASSPLSSGDEGGYTF

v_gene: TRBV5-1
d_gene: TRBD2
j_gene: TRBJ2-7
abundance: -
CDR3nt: TGCGCCAGCAGCTTAGTAGCGGGGGAATCCTACGAGCAGTACTTC
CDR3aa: CASSLVAGESYEQYF

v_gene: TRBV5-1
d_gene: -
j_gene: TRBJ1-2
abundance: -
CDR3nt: TGCGCCAGCAGCCAAGGGAGACAGGTCCCCACGCCCTACTATGGCTACACCTTC
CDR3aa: CASSQGRQVPTPYYGYTF

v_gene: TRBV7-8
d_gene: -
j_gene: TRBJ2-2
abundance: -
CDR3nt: TGTGCCAGCAGCTTAGTTCTTCACAAACCCGGGGAGCTGTTTTTT
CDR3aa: CASSLVLHKPGELFF

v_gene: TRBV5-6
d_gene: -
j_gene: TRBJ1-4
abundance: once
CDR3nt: TGTGCCAGCAGCTTGGCCGGGGCAACTAATGAAAAACTGTTTTTT
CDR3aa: CASSLAGATNEKLFF